The TCR beta chain described here comes from a study of blood T cell repertoires in COVID-19. About the research overall: The United States, Italy and Spain were the sources of the acute and convalescent COVID-19 samples. PBMCs, B-cell-depleted T cells, or T cells were the source of the cDNA or gDNA that made up the material.

In its sample, this clone was seen a few times. As handled by the study authors: Reference gene primers were amplified, and this amplification served to estimate nucleated cell counts. Sequenced by immunoSEQ multiplex PCR; TCRdb stores in-frame clones only, minus some. From that table come the V and J calls and clone size; the DNA was used to work out D and trimming. The sample comprises about 35,000 clones, 80% to 90% of which are singletons, and 44% rests with the top ten. Specimen: peripheral blood. The TCR originated in a human donor in a cohort sampled during active COVID-19.

The CDR3 protein is CARAKWARRSSYNSPLHF. The CDR3 nucleotides are TGTGCCAGAGCTAAGTGGGCACGGAGGAGCTCCTATAATTCACCCCTCCACTTT. The V call is TRBV7-2, the J call TRBJ1-6, with D hard to call. The CDR3 runs 18 residues. Germline lookup yields CDR1 SGHTA and CDR2 FQGNSA. The ends were cut back, 9 bases at V and 0 bases at J, with 21 bases in the middle.